This T cell receptor beta chain came from a study of shared clonotypes between healthy human individuals (dated by TCRdb to about 2020). Study-wide context: Two women and a few men aged 18 to 49 years were included in the cohort. To increase sequencing depth and limit assay-specific biases, TCR repertoire library preparation and sequencing were carried out by different laboratories using diverse techniques. To estimate repertoire size and how much clonotype sharing occurs between individuals, the study deeply sequenced the blood TCR repertoires of roughly 5 healthy adults. Each donor's leukapheresis produced roughly between about 0.9 and 9.5 billion PBMCs. Per donor, three plates each were used for CD4 naive and CD4 memory, two for CD8 naive, and one for CD8 memory.

What the work shows at the level of the full study, not this receptor alone: When four donors were compared, the shared fraction of clonotypes was 5% to 6.5% for naive CD4, about 4% for naive CD8, 2.3% for memory CD4, and approximately 0.4% for memory CD8. Only blood was sampled, and tissue TCR repertoires likely differ from those in blood. Pairwise subsampling led to the expectation that sequencing depth would affect the degree of clonotype sharing among donors. Naive subsets generally had larger estimated clonotype richness than memory subsets did. Rarefaction of sorted-subset datasets indicated incomplete sequencing despite the large sequencing depth. Compared with non-shared clonotypes, clonotypes shared by all four sorted-subset donors had higher generation probabilities. Because the study included only a small number of donors, the genetic and exposure-history diversity represented was limited.

Using the deep immunoSEQ assay, TCR CDR3 regions were amplified from genomic DNA by multiplex PCR. Genomic DNA extracted from each cell subset was distributed evenly over all wells of several immunoSEQ 96-well plates, and each plate served as one replicate. For sorted subsets, each replicate PCR was loaded with 200 ng genomic DNA, equivalent to about 33,000 T cell genomes. Purified libraries were quantified with a Qubit 3.0 fluorometer, sized on a Bioanalyzer 2100, and re-quantified with the KAPA Library Quantification kit. Every immunoSEQ 96-well plate was sequenced on a dedicated single-read 150-cycle Illumina NextSeq 550 flow cell. The published analysis was carried out like this. Because the immunoSEQ output included only junctional sequences and no quality scores, the filtering could not be the same as the filtering used for full-length reads. Sequences were annotated with PyIR, a Python wrapper for IgBLAST v1.9, and V/J genes and CDR3 were assigned using IMGT germline references. Reads with weak V/J assignments (E-value above 1e-6), missing CDR3, stop codons, out-of-frame junctions, or ambiguous translated residues were removed. V3J clonotypes were defined by identical inferred V gene, J gene, and CDR3 amino acid sequence. Percentage overlap between repertoires was calculated by dividing the number of shared unique clonotypes by the size of the smaller repertoire. Richness of each repertoire was evaluated using RTK rarefaction, the Chao1 estimator, and Recon v2.1 estimates of unobserved clonotypes. For all TCRbeta clonotypes obtained by the gDNA method from a few donors, generation probabilities were computed with OLGA. Entries here come from immuneACCESS through TCRdb and include only in-frame sequences with V and J called. Some clones fail to appear in such tables; in the studies checked, an unresolved V gene covers under half of the shortfall, and the cause of the remainder is unknown. That table furnishes V, J and clone size, whereas the DNA furnished D and trimming. The sample records over a million clones, around 97% of which are singletons. The top ten clones comprise roughly 1.2% of the sample.

Notes on this clone: The antigen this receptor binds is unknown. Per-nucleotide qualities are absent, and no much larger clonotype sits a single base away.

The donors were healthy, HIV-negative adults who had no recently reported acute infections or vaccinations. Every donor was a Caucasian adult living in Nashville, Tennessee, USA. Magnetic negative selection was used to enrich CD4+ T cells, after which naive cells were positively selected on CD45RA and the negative fraction became the memory subset. Blood was obtained by leukapheresis, after which PBMCs were separated by Ficoll-Histopaque density gradient centrifugation and cryopreserved in liquid nitrogen vapor phase. Analytical flow cytometry was used to check the purity and quantity of each magnetically sorted T cell population. From each sorted fraction, genomic DNA was isolated and quantified by UV absorbance on a Nanodrop 2000c. Sequencing was carried out using naive CD4+ T cells sorted from blood. The cell subset or site label corresponds to: CD45RA+ positively selected. The clonotype comes from a man between 25 and 39 years old in good health.

The nucleotide sequence reads TGTGCCAGCAGCCAAGACCGCTACGGGGAGCTGTTTTTT. Its protein is CASSQDRYGELFF. Here the chain combines TRBV7-2 and TRBJ2-2; no confident D gene assignment can be made. V is shortened by 5 bases, J by 7 bases, and the region joining them spans 11 bases. Measured from the cysteine to the phenylalanine, the CDR3 is 13 residues long. Just CDR3 DNA is preserved here, 39 bases in frame from base 1. CDR1 and CDR2, per the germline V gene, are SGHTA and FQGNSA. Joined to the reference TRBV7-2 and TRBJ2-2 proteins, this CDR3 gives the full variable domain: GAGVSQSPSNKVTEKGKDVELRCDPISGHTALYWYRQSLGQGLEFLIYFQGNSAPDKSGLPSDRFSAERTGGSVSTLTIQRTQQEDSAVYLCASSQDRYGELFFGEGSRLTVL.